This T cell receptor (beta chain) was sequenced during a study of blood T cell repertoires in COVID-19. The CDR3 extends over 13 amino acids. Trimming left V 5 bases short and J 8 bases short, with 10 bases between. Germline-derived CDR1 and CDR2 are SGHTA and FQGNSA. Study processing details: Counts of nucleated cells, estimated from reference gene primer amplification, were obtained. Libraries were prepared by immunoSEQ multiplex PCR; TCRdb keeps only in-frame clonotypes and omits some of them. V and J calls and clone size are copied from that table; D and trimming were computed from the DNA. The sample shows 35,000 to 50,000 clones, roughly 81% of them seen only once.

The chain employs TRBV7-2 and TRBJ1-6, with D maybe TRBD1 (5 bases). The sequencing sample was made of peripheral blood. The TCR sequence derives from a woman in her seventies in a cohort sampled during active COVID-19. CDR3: CASSREGYSPLHF. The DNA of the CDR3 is TGTGCCAGCAGCAGGGAGGGGTATTCACCCCTCCACTTT. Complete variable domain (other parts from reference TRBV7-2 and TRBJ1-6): GAGVSQSPSNKVTEKGKDVELRCDPISGHTALYWYRQSLGQGLEFLIYFQGNSAPDKSGLPSDRFSAERTGGSVSTLTIQRTQQEDSAVYLCASSREGYSPLHFGNGTRLTVT.